The T cell receptor beta chain described here comes from a study of T cells after yellow fever vaccination. Study results and limitations: Sorted repertoires could include abundant contaminating clonotypes from bulk cells. Overall, a small share of clonotypes was seen in both CD4 and CD8 compartments. The study re-detected most primary-vaccination clones after the booster (96% CD4, around 89% CD8).

This clonotype was picked up a small number of times. The antigen is undetermined. 5'RACE template switching produced TCR cDNA carrying a universal primer site and UMIs. TCRdb called the 5' RACE reads again in MiXCR, with one record for every CDR3 protein. This sample has 300,000 to 450,000 distinct CDR3 sequences, with roughly 8.4% found just once. Germline CDR1 SGDLS, CDR2 YYNGEE. V was clipped by 4 bases and J by 2 bases; unmatched bases: 3. CDR3 length: 15 amino acids. The specimen was PBMCs, collected roughly 45 days after the first yellow fever vaccination. The sequence derives from a man younger than 35 who received the YFV17D yellow fever vaccine. V usage is TRBV9 and J usage is TRBJ1-4; the match to TRBD1 covers 9 bases. The DNA of the CDR3 is TGTGCCAGCAGCAGGACAGGGGTGACTAATGAAAAACTGTTTTTT. Translated, it gives CASSRTGVTNEKLFF.